The next 31 T cell receptor beta chains were all read from a single sample in a study of cytomegalovirus exposure and HLA in healthy donors. 60 Vbeta and 13 Jbeta primers were used in PCR. The assay was immunoSEQ multiplex PCR, and TCRdb's table has in-frame clones only and misses some. The table has 150,000 or so clones, more than 60% seen once; the top ten hold about 2.5%. The specimen sequenced was PBMCs. The receptor source for this set is a human donor in good health.

The gene calls are TRBV5-8 and TRBJ2-1, with 7 positions matching TRBD1. V shed 1 base, J shed 0 bases, and the junction held 16 bases outside the gene matches. Germline lookup yields CDR1 SGHTS and CDR2 YDEGEE. The CDR3 is 20 amino acids. As DNA, the CDR3 is TGTGCCAGCAGCTTGTTATTCGGGTCGGGCCGACAGGGCTCCTACAATGAGCAGTTCTTC. Protein: CASSLLFGSGRQGSYNEQFF.

This clone was detected a few times. The gene calls are TRBV7-2 and TRBJ2-5; tentative D call: TRBD1 (5 bases). Per the germline V gene, CDR1 is SGHTA and CDR2 is FQGNSA. The CDR3 consists of 15 residues. The V and J ends lost 1 base and 2 bases respectively, with 11 bases between them. The CDR3 DNA reads as TGTGCCAGCAGCTTAGTATCAGGGTTACAAGAGACCCAGTACTTC. The encoded protein is CASSLVSGLQETQYF.

The CDR3 sequence: CASSMGQGLSGYTF. CDR3 sequence (DNA): TGTGCCAGCAGCATGGGACAGGGTTTGAGTGGCTACACCTTC. The V gene is TRBV11-2, the J gene TRBJ1-2; 9 nucleotides agree with TRBD1. The V and J ends lost 5 bases and 7 bases, in that order; junction bases with no gene match: 8. The CDR3 loop spans 14 amino acids. Germline values: CDR1 SGHAT, CDR2 FQNNGV. Combining the CDR3 with reference TRBV11-2 and TRBJ1-2 gives the whole variable domain EAGVAQSPRYKIIEKRQSVAFWCNPISGHATLYWYQQILGQGPKLLIQFQNNGVVDDSQLPKDRFSAERLKGVDSTLKIQPAKLEDSAVYLCASSMGQGLSGYTFGSGTRLTVV.

The chain links TRBV7-9 to TRBJ1-1; D gene uncertain. V shed 1 base and J shed 1 base, with 7 bases lying between them. Germline-derived CDR1 and CDR2 are SEHNR and FQNEAQ (reference sequence). The CDR3 covers 14 residues. CDR3 sequence: CASSLGSGNTEAFF. CDR3 sequence (DNA): TGTGCCAGCAGCTTAGGCTCAGGGAACACTGAAGCTTTCTTT.

The chain is built from TRBV19 and TRBJ2-1, with 8 nucleotides matching TRBD1. The CDR3 length is 14 residues. The ends lost 9 bases at V and 5 bases at J; junction bases unmatched: 9. Germline V gene data show CDR1 as LNHDA and CDR2 as SQIVND (reference sequence). For the CDR3, the DNA is TGTGCCAGCCAGGGGGCGCGGGAAGACAATGAGCAGTTCTTC. It codes for CASQGAREDNEQFF.

The table lists this clone with a few counts. The chain uses TRBV14 and TRBJ1-6; 7 positions match TRBD1. Germline V gene data show CDR1 as SGHDN and CDR2 as FVKESK. This CDR3 is built from 15 residues. J was trimmed by 7 bases and V by 4 bases; bases with no gene match: 7. The CDR3 spells CASSPRQGENSPLHF. The CDR3 bases are TGTGCCAGCAGCCCTAGACAGGGCGAGAATTCACCCCTCCACTTT.

The rearrangement links TRBV6-1 to TRBJ2-7; 9 nucleotides line up with TRBD1. This CDR3 contains 14 residues. The V gene's germline CDR1 is MNHNS and CDR2 SASEGT. Trimming removed 7 bases from V and 3 bases from J; junction bases left unmatched: 7. The CDR3 DNA reads TGTGCCAGCACCCTGGACAGGGGAGTCTACGAGCAGTACTTC. Amino acid sequence: CASTLDRGVYEQYF.

CDR3 nucleotides: TGTGCCAGCAGTTTTACAGGGGATACTGAAGCTTTCTTT. It translates to CASSFTGDTEAFF. This chain links TRBV6-5 with TRBJ1-1; 7 nucleotides agree with TRBD1. Looked up from germline, CDR1 is MNHEY and CDR2 is SVGAGI. The V segment lost 4 bases and the J segment 5 bases; nucleotides outside the gene matches: 4. The CDR3 totals 13 residues.

The V call is TRBV9, the J call TRBJ2-3; tentatively, D is TRBD2 (5 bases). The germline CDR1 and CDR2 sequences are SGDLS and YYNGEE. The CDR3 runs to 15 residues. Trimming pared 4 bases from V and 5 bases from J, leaving 17 bases between. CDR3 sequence: CASSLEGQLRDTQYF. The CDR3 DNA follows: TGTGCCAGCAGCCTCGAGGGTCAGCTTAGAGATACGCAGTATTTT.

The V gene is TRBV4-2, the J gene TRBJ2-2, with TRBD2 as a possible D gene (6 bases). This CDR3 has 16 amino acids. Germline assignment: CDR1 LGHNA and CDR2 YNFKEQ. Trimming left V 1 base short and J 4 bases short, with 13 bases between. The CDR3 DNA follows: TGTGCCAGCAGCCAAGTACTCGACGGGGGCACCGGGGAGCTGTTTTTT. Translated: CASSQVLDGGTGELFF.

This sequence joins TRBV9 and TRBJ2-7; D ambiguous. V lost 0 bases to trimming and J lost 2 bases, with 12 bases between them. The CDR3 is made up of 15 amino acids. The germline gives CDR1 SGDLS, CDR2 YYNGEE. CDR3 loop: CASSVGQDPTYEQYF. The CDR3 coding sequence is TGTGCCAGCAGCGTAGGGCAGGATCCTACCTACGAGCAGTACTTC.

The chain combines TRBV6-5 with TRBJ2-5, with TRBD1 matching over 11 bases. J lost 11 bases, V lost 6 bases, and 14 bases had no gene match. Germline V gene sequence: CDR1 MNHEY, CDR2 SVGAGI. The CDR3 sequence is 15 residues long. Written as DNA, the CDR3 is TGTGCCAGCAGCTCCCCCGGGACAGGGGGAGGGGAGCAGTACTTC. This codes for CASSSPGTGGGEQYF.

CDR3 sequence reads: CASSRGNTGELFF. The CDR3 DNA follows: TGCGCCAGCAGCCGGGGAAACACCGGGGAGCTGTTTTTT. V usage is TRBV5-1 and J usage is TRBJ2-2; D is possibly TRBD2 (5 bases). The germline gives CDR1 SGHRS, CDR2 YFSETQ. The CDR3 totals 13 residues. V dropped 4 bases and J dropped 2 bases, with 6 bases sitting between them.

The chain combines TRBV5-5 with TRBJ1-6, with no clear D. Germline V gene sequence: CDR1 SGHKS, CDR2 YYEKEE (reference sequence). CDR3 length: 13 amino acids. V lost 0 bases to trimming and J lost 10 bases, with 8 bases between them. The CDR3 sequence is CASSLGRRSPLHF. The DNA for the CDR3 is TGTGCCAGCAGCTTGGGCAGGAGGTCACCCCTCCACTTT.

This clone was detected only a few times. The chain recombines TRBV20-1 with TRBJ2-7; possibly TRBD1 for D (6 bases). Germline loops: CDR1 DFQATT, CDR2 SNEGSKA (reference sequence). This CDR3 has 11 residues. V was pared by 4 bases and J by 6 bases, with 10 bases between. The CDR3 sequence is CSANGQTEQYF. DNA for the CDR3: TGCAGTGCTAACGGACAGACCGAGCAGTACTTC.

In its sample, this clone was seen a few times. V gene TRBV9 combines with J gene TRBJ2-3, with D tentatively TRBD2 (6 bases). CDR1 is SGDLS and CDR2 is YYNGEE in the germline V gene. V was trimmed by 1 base and J by 0 bases, leaving 9 bases between them. CDR3 length: 15 amino acids. CDR3 coding DNA: TGTGCCAGCAGCGTAACTAGCTATAGCACAGATACGCAGTATTTT. The encoded protein is CASSVTSYSTDTQYF.

The chain uses TRBV25-1 and TRBJ1-2; perhaps TRBD1 as D (5 bases). This CDR3 is 13 amino acids long. Germline values: CDR1 MGHDK, CDR2 SYGVNS. The V end was cut by 9 bases, the J end by 3 bases, with 14 bases between. CDR3 DNA sequence: TGTGCCAGTGGACCCGGGACTGACTATGGCTACACCTTC. This sequence encodes CASGPGTDYGYTF.

The chain is built from TRBV5-4 and TRBJ1-1, with 8 bases lining up with TRBD1. Germline V gives CDR1 SGHNT, CDR2 YYREEE (reference sequence). J was trimmed by 4 bases and V by 5 bases; bases with no gene match: 4. The CDR3 has 13 residues. The CDR3 protein is CASRFQGATEAFF. CDR3 DNA: TGTGCCAGCAGGTTTCAGGGGGCCACTGAAGCTTTCTTT.

V and J are TRBV10-3 and TRBJ1-1, with D unclear. The CDR3 runs 13 residues. Between the trimmed V and J ends, which lost 2 bases and 7 bases, there was a span of 11 bases. Germline lookup yields CDR1 ENHRY and CDR2 SYGVKD. CDR3 nucleotides: TGTGCCATCAGTGAGGTAGGAACGGGTGAAGCTTTCTTT. Protein sequence: CAISEVGTGEAFF.

The chain links TRBV4-3 to TRBJ2-5, with 8 bases lining up with TRBD2. The ends lost 4 bases at V and 4 bases at J; junction bases unmatched: 5. Per germline, CDR1 LGHNA and CDR2 YSLEER. The CDR3 covers 14 residues. Here the CDR3 DNA reads TGCGCCAGCAGCCTCGAGCGGGGGCGAGAGACCCAGTACTTC. Translated, it gives CASSLERGRETQYF.

This clone was detected once. V gene TRBV6-1 combines with J gene TRBJ1-5; 7 nucleotides agree with TRBD1. From germline, CDR1 is MNHNS and CDR2 SASEGT. V shed 2 bases and J 3 bases; nucleotides not matched to a gene: 4. This CDR3 is 15 amino acids long. CDR3 DNA sequence: TGTGCCAGCAGTGAATTCGACAGGGCCAATCAGCCCCAGCATTTT. Translating gives CASSEFDRANQPQHF.

This clone occurred a few times. The rearrangement links TRBV5-5 to TRBJ1-2; D may be TRBD1 (5 bases). The germline CDR1 and CDR2 sequences are SGHKS and YYEKEE (reference sequence). This CDR3 has 17 residues. Trimming removed 4 bases from V and 3 bases from J, with 22 bases in between. In DNA, the CDR3 is TGTGCCAGCAGCCCGATAGGGGCCGGAGGGTTGGACTATGGCTACACCTTC. It is translated as CASSPIGAGGLDYGYTF.

The rearrangement joins TRBV29-1 to TRBJ2-5; TRBD2 matches 8 bases. Germline V gene sequence: CDR1 SQVTM, CDR2 ANQGSEA. This CDR3 spans 14 amino acids. V was pared by 5 bases and J by 5 bases, with 10 bases of the junction left unmatched. CDR3 sequence (DNA): TGCAGCGTTACTAGCGGAACCTCCGGGGAGACCCAGTACTTC. Translating it yields CSVTSGTSGETQYF.

This rearrangement joins TRBV7-3 to TRBJ2-1, with 8 bases that match TRBD2. The CDR3 is made up of 15 amino acids. Trimming cost V 5 bases and J 2 bases; bases outside gene matches: 5. Per germline, CDR1 SGHTA and CDR2 FQGTGA. The CDR3 coding sequence is TGTGCCAGCAGCCCCTCGCGGGGGGCCTACAATGAGCAGTTCTTC. Its protein product is CASSPSRGAYNEQFF.

The chain carries TRBV10-3 and TRBJ2-5; TRBD2 agrees at 13 bases. Losses at the gene ends were 4 bases for V and 2 bases for J; bases not matched to a gene: 4. CDR3 length equals 16 residues. From germline, CDR1 is ENHRY and CDR2 SYGVKD. This CDR3 is CAISAVTSGGQETQYF. Written as DNA, the CDR3 is TGTGCCATCAGTGCGGTGACTAGCGGGGGGCAAGAGACCCAGTACTTC.

With respect to this clone: One end of the junction is discordant with germline, which a read error may explain. The chain combines TRBV5-1 with TRBJ1-3; no clear D. The CDR3 consists of 14 residues. CDR1 and CDR2 from the germline V gene are SGHRS and YFSETQ. The CDR3 reads CASSLAGSGNTIYF. CDR3 in DNA: TGCGCCAGCAGTTTGGCGGGCTCTGGAAACACCATATATTTT.

This chain joins TRBV5-8 and TRBJ1-6; 7 positions match TRBD1. The CDR3 totals 16 residues. Per the germline V gene, CDR1 is SGHTS and CDR2 is YDEGEE. Trimming removed 0 bases from V and 2 bases from J; junction bases left unmatched: 2. CDR3 region: CASSLEGAAYNSPLHF. In DNA form, the CDR3 reads TGTGCCAGCAGCTTGGAGGGGGCCGCCTATAATTCACCCCTCCACTTT. The complete variable domain, with remaining parts taken from reference TRBV5-8 and TRBJ1-6, reads EAGVTQSPTHLIKTRGQQATLRCSPISGHTSVYWYQQALGLGLQFLLWYDEGEERNRGNFPPRFSGRQFPNYSSELNVNALELEDSALYLCASSLEGAAYNSPLHFGNGTRLTVT.

The J gene is TRBJ2-7, the V gene TRBV27, with a weak D call TRBD1 (5 bases). The CDR3 consists of 14 residues. V was shortened by 1 base and J by 2 bases, with 9 bases between the two germline ends. Germline loops: CDR1 MNHEY, CDR2 SMNVEV (reference sequence). CDR3 DNA sequence: TGTGCCAGCAGTTTATACCAGGGTCCCTACGAGCAGTACTTC. It translates to CASSLYQGPYEQYF.

This clone was recorded only once. This chain connects TRBV27 to TRBJ2-7; D is possibly TRBD1 (6 bases). V lost 3 bases and J lost 0, with 15 bases in between. Germline V gives CDR1 MNHEY, CDR2 SMNVEV (reference sequence). CDR3 length equals 16 residues. The CDR3 coding sequence is TGTGCCAGCAGTTTGGTTCTCAGGGGAAGCTCCTACGAGCAGTACTTC. This gives the protein CASSLVLRGSSYEQYF.

This clone was detected once. The chain combines TRBV27 with TRBJ1-2; D is perhaps TRBD1 (6 bases). With 5 bases removed from V and 7 bases from J, the gap between germline ends came to 17 bases. CDR3 length: 14 amino acids. Per the germline V gene, CDR1 is MNHEY and CDR2 is SMNVEV (reference sequence). The CDR3, as DNA: TGTGCCAGCAGTGCTGCAGGGGAACTTGGTGGCTACACCTTC. Its protein product is CASSAAGELGGYTF.

This chain uses TRBV9 with TRBJ1-2, with a tentative D call TRBD1 (5 bases). Germline CDR1 SGDLS, CDR2 YYNGEE. With 2 bases removed from V and 6 bases from J, the gap between germline ends came to 20 bases. The CDR3 extends over 16 amino acids. The CDR3 nucleotides read TGTGCCAGCAGCGTTAGCCCCGTGTCCAGGGTGGATGGCTACACCTTC. It specifies CASSVSPVSRVDGYTF.